Shown below are 20 T cell receptor beta chains from a single sample sequenced in a study of blood T cell repertoires in COVID-19. The data were produced by immunoSEQ multiplex PCR, yet TCRdb's version contains in-frame clones alone and is incomplete. In the table there are tens of thousands of clones, 80% to 90% of which are singletons. The sequencing input was peripheral blood. The receptor set was obtained from a human donor in a cohort sampled during active COVID-19.

The chain couples TRBV19 to TRBJ2-2; D is ambiguous. In germline, CDR1 is LNHDA, CDR2 SQIVND (reference sequence). CDR3 size: 15 residues. V shed 3 bases and J shed 1 base, with 9 bases lying between them. CDR3 residues: CASSMRLLNTGELFF. The CDR3 bases are TGTGCCAGTAGTATGCGACTCTTGAACACCGGGGAGCTGTTTTTT. Complete variable domain (other parts from reference TRBV19 and TRBJ2-2): DGGITQSPKYLFRKEGQNVTLSCEQNLNHDAMYWYRQDPGQGLRLIYYSQIVNDFQKGDIAEGYSVSREKKESFPLTVTSAQKNPTAFYLCASSMRLLNTGELFFGEGSRLTVL.

The rearrangement joins TRBV6-5 to TRBJ2-1; 7 bases are a match to TRBD2. This CDR3 spans 13 amino acids. Trimming cost V 6 bases and J 6 bases; bases outside gene matches: 5. Germline V gene lookup returns CDR1 MNHEY and CDR2 SVGAGI. The CDR3 reads CASRVTSFNEQFF. In DNA, the CDR3 is TGTGCCAGCAGAGTGACTAGCTTCAATGAGCAGTTCTTC.

The V gene is TRBV3-1 (or the pseudogene TRBV3-2), the J gene TRBJ1-4, with D perhaps matching TRBD1 (6 bases). Trimming removed 3 bases from V and 5 bases from J, with 13 bases in between. The germline gives CDR1 LGHDT, CDR2 YNNKEL (reference sequence). The CDR3 has 15 amino acids. The CDR3 spells CASSHPGQGNEKLFF. CDR3 coding DNA: TGTGCCAGCAGCCATCCGGGACAAGGCAATGAAAAACTGTTTTTT.

The rearrangement links TRBV5-1 to TRBJ1-5; 9 bases map to TRBD1. Per germline, CDR1 SGHRS and CDR2 YFSETQ. V was pared by 3 bases and J by 7 bases, with 8 bases of the junction left unmatched. CDR3 length: 15 amino acids. DNA for the CDR3: TGCGCCAGCAGCTGGCTGGACAGGGGTGAGCAGCCCCAGCATTTT. This translates into CASSWLDRGEQPQHF. Drawing the rest from reference TRBV5-1 and TRBJ1-5, the complete variable domain is KAGVTQTPRYLIKTRGQQVTLSCSPISGHRSVSWYQQTPGQGLQFLFEYFSETQRNKGNFPGRFSGRQFSNSRSEMNVSTLELGDSALYLCASSWLDRGEQPQHFGDGTRLSIL.

The chain links TRBV27 to TRBJ2-2; 10 bases map to TRBD2. After removal of 8 bases from V and 2 bases from J, the junction contained 2 bases not matched to a gene. Germline CDR1 MNHEY, CDR2 SMNVEV (reference sequence). The CDR3 length is 14 residues. The CDR3 coding sequence is TGTGCCAGCGGACTAGCGGCAAACACCGGGGAGCTGTTTTTT. The encoded protein is CASGLAANTGELFF.

The gene calls are TRBV30 and TRBJ2-1; 9 nucleotides align to TRBD2. There are 13 residues in the CDR3. After removal of 8 bases from V and 6 bases from J, the junction contained 8 bases not matched to a gene. Germline values: CDR1 GTSNPN, CDR2 SVGIG (reference sequence). The CDR3 reads CAGTPGLANEQFF. As DNA, the CDR3 is TGTGCCGGAACCCCGGGACTAGCCAATGAGCAGTTCTTC.

A note on this clone: The junction departs from germline at one end; a sequencing error may be responsible. This chain links TRBV27 with TRBJ2-6; maybe TRBD1 (5 bases). CDR1 and CDR2 from the germline V gene are MNHEY and SMNVEV (reference sequence). CDR3 length: 13 amino acids. For the CDR3, the DNA is TGTGCCGGCAGGGCTTCTGGGGCCAACGTCCTGACTTTC. Its protein product is CAGRASGANVLTF.

The rearrangement joins TRBV12-3 or TRBV12-4 to TRBJ1-2; perhaps TRBD1 as D (5 bases). The CDR3 has 12 amino acids. Between the trimmed V and J ends, which lost 4 bases and 4 bases, there was a span of 7 bases. CDR3 DNA: TGTGCCAGCAGTTCTGGGGCCTATGGCTACACCTTC. Amino acids: CASSSGAYGYTF.

This chain connects TRBV9 to TRBJ2-4; D not resolved. V lost 4 bases to trimming and J lost 0 bases, with 8 bases between them. The germline V gene encodes CDR1 SGDLS and CDR2 YYNGEE. The CDR3 is 14 residues long. The CDR3 loop is CASSPPSAKNIQYF. The CDR3 region has the DNA TGTGCCAGCAGCCCCCCCTCAGCCAAAAACATTCAGTACTTC.

The genes are TRBV7-9 and TRBJ2-7; D is possibly TRBD1 (5 bases). There are 13 residues in the CDR3. Trimming removed 0 bases at V and 7 bases at J, with 10 bases between. Per the germline V gene, CDR1 is SEHNR and CDR2 is FQNEAQ (reference sequence). The CDR3 protein is CASSLAWTQEQYF. The CDR3 bases are TGTGCCAGCAGCTTAGCGTGGACACAAGAGCAGTACTTC.

The V and J genes are TRBV6-2 or TRBV6-3 and TRBJ2-1, with D possibly matching TRBD2 (6 bases). Germline V gene data show CDR1 as MNHEY and CDR2 as SVGEGT. The CDR3 sequence is 14 residues long. V lost 3 bases and J lost 7, with 13 bases in between. The CDR3: CASSYIGSRNEQFF. As DNA, the CDR3 is TGTGCCAGCAGTTATATCGGGAGTCGAAATGAGCAGTTCTTC.

In the case of this clone: A junction boundary mismatches the germline segment, possibly from a read error. The chain has TRBV7-6 and TRBJ2-3, with 10 bases that match TRBD2. The CDR3 runs 15 residues. Germline V gene sequence: CDR1 SGHVS, CDR2 FNYEAQ. CDR3 region: CASSLAGAPTDTQYF. The CDR3, as DNA: TGTGCCAGCAGCCTAGCGGGGGCGCCCACAGATACGCAGTATTTT.

The chain links TRBV19 to TRBJ1-6; D possibly corresponds to TRBD1 (6 bases). The V gene lost 3 bases and the J gene lost 6 bases, with 12 bases spanning the gap. The V gene's germline CDR1 is LNHDA and CDR2 SQIVND (reference sequence). This CDR3 contains 15 residues. CDR3 in DNA: TGTGCCAGTAGTATGGGGTTACAGGGTAATTCACCCCTCCACTTT. Translated: CASSMGLQGNSPLHF.

The chain employs TRBV18 and TRBJ1-1; 7 nucleotides match TRBD1. This CDR3 region has 17 residues. The ends lost 0 bases at V and 2 bases at J; junction bases unmatched: 9. The germline V gene has CDR1 KGHSH and CDR2 LQKENI. CDR3 amino acids: CASSPPRGVGGNTEAFF. Written as DNA, the CDR3 is TGTGCCAGCTCACCACCCCGAGGTGTAGGGGGCAACACTGAAGCTTTCTTT. The full variable domain, completed using reference TRBV18 and TRBJ1-1, is NAGVMQNPRHLVRRRGQEARLRCSPMKGHSHVYWYRQLPEEGLKFMVYLQKENIIDESGMPKERFSAEFPKEGPSILRIQQVVRGDSAAYFCASSPPRGVGGNTEAFFGQGTRLTVV.

The gene calls are TRBV6-5 and TRBJ1-3; D gene unclear. Germline values: CDR1 MNHEY, CDR2 SVGAGI. V lost 6 bases and J lost 0, with 6 bases in between. The CDR3 runs to 13 residues. CDR3: CASRFGSGNTIYF. Here the CDR3 DNA reads TGTGCCAGCAGGTTCGGCTCTGGAAACACCATATATTTT.

The chain couples TRBV24-1 to TRBJ2-1, with D possibly matching TRBD1 (6 bases). CDR3 length: 14 residues. CDR1 and CDR2 (germline): KGHDR, SFDVKD. Trimming cost V 6 bases and J 8 bases, with 16 bases left between them. The CDR3 DNA follows: TGTGCCACCAGTCAGGGGCAGTGGAGTCATGAGCAGTTCTTC. Translating it yields CATSQGQWSHEQFF.

The chain joins TRBV9 to TRBJ1-6; D perhaps matches TRBD1 (6 bases). The CDR3 is 14 amino acids. V lost 0 bases and J 7 bases, leaving 8 bases between the germline ends. Germline V gene sequence: CDR1 SGDLS, CDR2 YYNGEE. This CDR3 is CASSVEGGNSPLHF. The CDR3 DNA is TGTGCCAGCAGCGTAGAGGGGGGGAATTCACCCCTCCACTTT.

The chain carries TRBV7-9 and TRBJ2-2; TRBD2 agrees at 7 bases. Germline loops: CDR1 SEHNR, CDR2 FQNEAQ (reference sequence). The CDR3 runs 15 residues. Losses at the gene ends were 5 bases for V and 6 bases for J; bases not matched to a gene: 9. CDR3 region: CASSPDGSGSGELFF. CDR3 nucleotide sequence: TGTGCCAGCAGCCCCGATGGTAGCGGGTCCGGGGAGCTGTTTTTT. The variable domain in full, with the rest retrieved from reference TRBV7-9 and TRBJ2-2, is DTGVSQNPRHKITKRGQNVTFRCDPISEHNRLYWYRQTLGQGPEFLTYFQNEAQLEKSRLLSDRFSAERPKGSFSTLEIQRTEQGDSAMYLCASSPDGSGSGELFFGEGSRLTVL.

This chain joins TRBV7-9 and TRBJ2-1; D remains ambiguous. Trimming took 3 bases from V and 6 from J, leaving 18 bases between them. Germline V gives CDR1 SEHNR, CDR2 FQNEAQ (reference sequence). This CDR3 has 16 amino acids. The DNA for the CDR3 is TGTGCCAGCAGCTTGGAGCGTCCTAAGGTGGGCAATGAGCAGTTCTTC. Translated, it gives CASSLERPKVGNEQFF.

J is TRBJ2-5 and V is TRBV6-1, with D possibly being TRBD2 (5 bases). V was pared by 1 base and J by 2 bases, with 11 bases between. In germline, CDR1 is MNHNS, CDR2 SASEGT. CDR3 length: 15 amino acids. The CDR3 coding sequence is TGTGCCAGCAGTGAAGTCCGAGGGAAACAAGAGACCCAGTACTTC. It is translated as CASSEVRGKQETQYF.